This T cell receptor (beta chain) is from a study of identical twins. Study outcomes and limitations: Diverse VJ usage suggested most zero-insertion clonotypes were not invariant T cells. The abundant beta clonotypes from cord blood had fewer insertions, and memory repertoires had none of this. Low generation-probability sequences were in excess among twin-shared out-of-frame alpha sequences.

CDR3 length: 13 amino acids. Trimming removed 4 bases from V and 8 bases from J, with 13 bases in between. CDR1 is SGHRS, CDR2 YFSETQ, per germline. Healthy Caucasians alone served as donors. One entry per CDR3 protein results from TCRdb running MiXCR on the 5' RACE reads. The sample shows about 240,000 distinct CDR3 sequences, roughly a tenth of them seen only once. This clonotype appeared many times. No antigen is known for it. The TCR comes from a man over 45 in good health. Material: memory T cells sorted from blood. The J gene is TRBJ2-1, the V gene TRBV5-1, with D unclear. CDR3 coding DNA: TGCGCCAGCAGCCCGACAAGGAAGGATGAGCAGTTCTTC. It encodes CASSPTRKDEQFF.